What follows describes a single T cell receptor beta chain. Repertoires were generated with immunoSEQ multiplex PCR, while TCRdb's copy carries only in-frame clones and drops some. The table records roughly 220,000 clones, roughly 89% of them present only once. Membership in each cohort depended on participant-reported clinical history. CDR1 is SGDLS and CDR2 is YYNGEE in the germline V gene. The junction had 6 bases not matched to a gene; V was cut back by 3 bases and J by 8 bases. CDR3 length equals 13 residues. The sample belongs to a study of blood T cell repertoires in COVID-19. This sequence was found in a woman aged 40-49 years with acute COVID-19. Sequenced sample: PBMCs or T cells enriched from blood (not recorded which). The chain is built from TRBV9 and TRBJ1-1, with TRBD1 identical over 8 bases. The CDR3 DNA reads TGTGCCAGCAGCGGTGGGAGGGACAGGGAAGCTTTCTTT. It translates to CASSGGRDREAFF.